The rows below give T cell receptor beta chains drawn from one sample of a study of blood T cell repertoires in COVID-19. Measured with immunoSEQ multiplex PCR; TCRdb has only the in-frame clones, and not every one. In the table there are tens of thousands of clones, 87% of which are singletons. Material for sequencing was peripheral blood. Receptors were obtained from a human donor in a cohort sampled during active COVID-19. Each CDR3 is given with its conserved first and last residue. The D gene is left open where the match is weak. Size is omitted from some rows. Given values are once, few, many or a class for expanded clones.

clone size: -
V gene: TRBV11-3
D gene: -
J gene: TRBJ2-1
CDR3 protein: CASSLSGLVYNEQFF
CDR3 DNA: TGTGCCAGCAGCTTATCGGGACTTGTGTACAATGAGCAGTTCTTC

clone size: -
V gene: TRBV6-5
D gene: -
J gene: TRBJ1-4
CDR3 protein: CASRGSGGLEKLFF
CDR3 DNA: TGTGCCAGCAGGGGGTCGGGGGGCCTTGAAAAACTGTTTTTT

clone size: -
V gene: TRBV18
D gene: -
J gene: TRBJ2-7
CDR3 protein: CASHDGVPDEQYF
CDR3 DNA: TGTGCCAGCCACGACGGGGTTCCGGACGAGCAGTACTTC

clone size: -
V gene: TRBV4-2
D gene: TRBD2
J gene: TRBJ2-7
CDR3 protein: CASSDNSGNGYEQYF
CDR3 DNA: TGTGCCAGCAGCGACAATAGCGGGAACGGGTACGAGCAGTACTTC

clone size: -
V gene: TRBV7-8
D gene: TRBD2
J gene: TRBJ2-7
CDR3 protein: CASSLSGSSYEQYF
CDR3 DNA: TGTGCCAGCAGCTTGAGCGGGAGCTCCTACGAGCAGTACTTC

clone size: -
V gene: TRBV7-6
D gene: TRBD2
J gene: TRBJ2-7
CDR3 protein: CASSLNPRLAGEEQYF
CDR3 DNA: TGTGCCAGCAGCTTAAACCCCCGACTAGCGGGGGAAGAGCAGTACTTC

clone size: -
V gene: TRBV27
D gene: TRBD1
J gene: TRBJ1-2
CDR3 protein: CASSLRQGAGGYTF
CDR3 DNA: TGTGCCAGCAGTTTAAGGCAGGGGGCAGGGGGCTACACCTTC

clone size: -
V gene: TRBV6-5
D gene: -
J gene: TRBJ2-5
CDR3 protein: CASSYTGVETQYF
CDR3 DNA: TGTGCCAGCAGTTACACAGGAGTAGAGACCCAGTACTTC

clone size: -
V gene: TRBV19
D gene: -
J gene: TRBJ2-7
CDR3 protein: CASSIGGGEQYF
CDR3 DNA: TGTGCCAGTAGTATAGGCGGAGGGGAGCAGTACTTC

clone size: few
V gene: TRBV30
D gene: -
J gene: TRBJ1-3
CDR3 protein: CAWRWGLGDTIYF
CDR3 DNA: TGTGCCTGGAGGTGGGGACTCGGGGACACCATATATTTT

clone size: -
V gene: TRBV9
D gene: -
J gene: TRBJ2-3
CDR3 protein: CASSVAGRTSDTQYF
CDR3 DNA: TGTGCCAGCAGCGTAGCTGGCAGAACGTCAGATACGCAGTATTTT

clone size: few
V gene: TRBV5-1
D gene: -
J gene: TRBJ2-7
CDR3 protein: CASSRDPGAYEQYF
CDR3 DNA: TGCGCCAGCAGCAGGGACCCGGGGGCCTACGAGCAGTACTTC

clone size: few
V gene: TRBV19
D gene: -
J gene: TRBJ1-2
CDR3 protein: CASKNSPGQGGYTF
CDR3 DNA: TGTGCCAGTAAGAATTCCCCAGGCCAGGGTGGCTACACCTTC

clone size: -
V gene: TRBV7-9
D gene: TRBD2
J gene: TRBJ2-1
CDR3 protein: CASSFSTGLAGGFNEQFF
CDR3 DNA: TGTGCCAGCAGCTTCTCCACGGGACTAGCGGGAGGGTTCAATGAGCAGTTCTTC

clone size: -
V gene: TRBV13
D gene: -
J gene: TRBJ2-7
CDR3 protein: CASSTGNHEQYF
CDR3 DNA: TGTGCCAGCAGCACAGGGAACCACGAGCAGTACTTC

clone size: once
V gene: TRBV4-3
D gene: -
J gene: TRBJ2-6
CDR3 protein: CASSQVWEAGANVLTF
CDR3 DNA: TGCGCCAGCAGCCAAGTTTGGGAGGCTGGGGCCAACGTCCTGACTTTC

clone size: -
V gene: TRBV5-1
D gene: TRBD1
J gene: TRBJ2-5
CDR3 protein: CASSLGQGGTQYF
CDR3 DNA: TGCGCCAGCAGCTTGGGACAGGGGGGAACCCAGTACTTC

clone size: few
V gene: TRBV6-5
D gene: -
J gene: TRBJ1-6
CDR3 protein: CASAQGDNSPLHF
CDR3 DNA: TGTGCCAGTGCACAGGGAGACAATTCACCCCTCCACTTT

clone size: -
V gene: TRBV27
D gene: TRBD1
J gene: TRBJ2-7
CDR3 protein: CATREDRGFSYEQYF
CDR3 DNA: TGTGCCACCCGCGAGGACAGGGGTTTTTCCTACGAGCAGTACTTC